Listed below are T cell receptor beta chains from one sample, sequenced in a study of blood T cells in healthy people across ages. Using its own MiXCR run on the 5' RACE reads, TCRdb lists one record per CDR3 protein. The sample yields about 1.1 million distinct CDR3 sequences, around two fifths seen once. The source material was blood. These receptors all stem from a man aged 18 to 35 in good health. Both conserved end residues are part of each CDR3. D genes are given only for firm matches. Only some rows state a clone size, as once, few, many or a class for expanded clones.

NA	TRBV5-1	TRBD1	15	TRBJ2-1	TGCGCCAGCAGCTGGGGACAGGGGGCGAACAATGAGCAGTTCTTC	CASSWGQGANNEQFF
many	TRBV20-1	NA	13	TRBJ2-1	TGCAGTGCCCATCAGAGCTCCTACAATGAGCAGTTCTTC	CSAHQSSYNEQFF
few	TRBV5-5	NA	15	TRBJ2-5	TGTGCCAGCAGCCGGATCCGGGACGGTCAAGAGACCCAGTACTTC	CASSRIRDGQETQYF
NA	TRBV27	NA	16	TRBJ2-3	TGTGCCAGCAGTTTATCGTGGGGTGGGTGGACAGATACGCAGTATTTT	CASSLSWGGWTDTQYF
few	TRBV6-1	NA	12	TRBJ1-2	TGTGCCGGGGCAGCGACTAACTATGGCTACACCTTC	CAGAATNYGYTF
many	TRBV27	NA	15	TRBJ2-3	TGTGCCAGCAGCCCGGGACCTACTAGCACAGATACGCAGTATTTT	CASSPGPTSTDTQYF
few	TRBV11-2	TRBD2	17	TRBJ2-3	TGTGCCAGCAGCCTAAGGGTTCTAGCGGGGGCGGGGGATACGCAGTATTTT	CASSLRVLAGAGDTQYF
NA	TRBV4-2	TRBD1	16	TRBJ1-2	TGTGCCAGCAGCCGACAACCGGGACAGGGGGATAATGGCTACACCTTC	CASSRQPGQGDNGYTF
few	TRBV4-3	TRBD1	14	TRBJ2-5	TGCGCCAGCAGCCACCTAGGACAGGGTGAAGAGCAGTACTTC	CASSHLGQGEEQYF
NA	TRBV7-2	NA	16	TRBJ2-5	TGTGCCAGCAGCCGAACGACAGAGGAGGTTCAAGAGACCCAGTACTTC	CASSRTTEEVQETQYF
NA	TRBV13	NA	15	TRBJ2-3	TGTGCCAGCAGCTTAACTGGCAACTTCGGGGATACGCAGTATTTT	CASSLTGNFGDTQYF
few	TRBV4-3	TRBD2	16	TRBJ2-3	TGCGCCAGCAGCCAGGTTAGCGGGGGGCCTACAGATACGCAGTATTTT	CASSQVSGGPTDTQYF
NA	TRBV4-1	TRBD2	17	TRBJ2-3	TGCGCCAACAGCCCCCAGACTAGCGGGGGACGCACAGATACGCAGTATTTT	CANSPQTSGGRTDTQYF
few	TRBV29-1	NA	12	TRBJ1-5	TGCAGCGTTGGAAAGAACAATCAGCCCCAGCATTTT	CSVGKNNQPQHF
NA	TRBV7-2	TRBD2	13	TRBJ2-1	TGTGCCAGCAGCTCCCGGACTAGCACTGAGCAGTTCTTC	CASSSRTSTEQFF
NA	TRBV28	NA	18	TRBJ1-4	TGTGCCAGCAGGGTCCGGGGCCTTTACTCTGCAACTAATGAAAAACTGTTTTTT	CASRVRGLYSATNEKLFF
few	TRBV7-6	TRBD1	17	TRBJ1-1	TGTGCCAGCAGCCCCTGGGACAGGGGCGACATGAACACTGAAGCTTTCTTT	CASSPWDRGDMNTEAFF
few	TRBV3-1	NA	16	TRBJ1-4	TGTGCCAGCAGCCAAGTTGGGGGGGCGCATAGTGAAAAACTGTTTTTT	CASSQVGGAHSEKLFF
NA	TRBV7-6	TRBD1	18	TRBJ2-2	TGTGCCAGCAGCTCACAATCCGGGACAGGGGTTGACACCGGGGAGCTGTTTTTT	CASSSQSGTGVDTGELFF
NA	TRBV4-3	NA	14	TRBJ2-5	TGCGTCAGCAGCCAAGAAACGGGGCAAGGGACCCAGTACTTC	CVSSQETGQGTQYF
NA	TRBV20-1	TRBD2	13	TRBJ2-7	TGCAGTGCTAGTGTCGGACTAGCGGCAGAGCAGTACTTC	CSASVGLAAEQYF
NA	TRBV7-2	NA	12	TRBJ1-5	TGTGCCAGCAGCCTTCCTCCCGGGCCCCAGCATTTT	CASSLPPGPQHF
few	TRBV5-1	TRBD1	15	TRBJ1-2	TGCGCCAGCAGTCGGGACAGAACCAGGAACTATGGCTACACCTTC	CASSRDRTRNYGYTF
NA	TRBV9	NA	16	TRBJ2-1	TGTGCCAGCAGCGACCGCGGGGGCCACTCCTACAATGAGCAGTTCTTC	CASSDRGGHSYNEQFF